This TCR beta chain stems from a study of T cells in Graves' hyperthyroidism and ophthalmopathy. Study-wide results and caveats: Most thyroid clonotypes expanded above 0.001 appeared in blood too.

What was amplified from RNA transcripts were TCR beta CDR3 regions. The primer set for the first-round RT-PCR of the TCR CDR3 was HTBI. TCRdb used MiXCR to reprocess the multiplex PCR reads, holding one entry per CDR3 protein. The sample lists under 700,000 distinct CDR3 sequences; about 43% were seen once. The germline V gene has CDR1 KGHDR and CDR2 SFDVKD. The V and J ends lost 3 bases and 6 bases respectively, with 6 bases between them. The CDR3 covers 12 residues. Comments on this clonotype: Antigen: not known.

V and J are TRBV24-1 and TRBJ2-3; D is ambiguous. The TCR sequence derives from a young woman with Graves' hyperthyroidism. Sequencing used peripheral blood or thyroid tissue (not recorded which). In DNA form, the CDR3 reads TGTGCCACCAGTGATCCCTTGGATACGCAGTATTTT. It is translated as CATSDPLDTQYF.